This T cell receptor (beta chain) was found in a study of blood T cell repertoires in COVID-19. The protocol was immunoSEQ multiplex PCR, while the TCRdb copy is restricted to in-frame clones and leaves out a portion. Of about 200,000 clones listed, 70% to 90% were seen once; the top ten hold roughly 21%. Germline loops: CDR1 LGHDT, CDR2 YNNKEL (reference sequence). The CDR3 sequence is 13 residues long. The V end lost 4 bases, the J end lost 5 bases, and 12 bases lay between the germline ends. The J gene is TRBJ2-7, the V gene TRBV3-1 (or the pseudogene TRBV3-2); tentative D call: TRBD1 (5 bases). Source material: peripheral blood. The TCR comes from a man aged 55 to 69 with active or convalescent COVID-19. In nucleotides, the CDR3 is TGTGCCAGCAGCCCCCGAGCCAGGGACGAGCAGTACTTC. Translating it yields CASSPRARDEQYF.